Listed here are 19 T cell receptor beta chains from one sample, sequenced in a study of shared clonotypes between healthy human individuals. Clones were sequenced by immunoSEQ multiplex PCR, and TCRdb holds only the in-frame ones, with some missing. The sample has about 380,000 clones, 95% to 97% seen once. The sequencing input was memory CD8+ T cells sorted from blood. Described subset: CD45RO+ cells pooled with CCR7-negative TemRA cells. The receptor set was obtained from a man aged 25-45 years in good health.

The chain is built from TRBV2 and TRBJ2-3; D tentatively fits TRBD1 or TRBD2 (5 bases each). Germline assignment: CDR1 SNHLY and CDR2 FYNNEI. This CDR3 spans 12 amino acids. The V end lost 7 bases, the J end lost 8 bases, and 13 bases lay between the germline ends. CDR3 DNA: TGTGCCAGCACCGGGGCGGTCGGTACGCAGTATTTT. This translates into CASTGAVGTQYF.

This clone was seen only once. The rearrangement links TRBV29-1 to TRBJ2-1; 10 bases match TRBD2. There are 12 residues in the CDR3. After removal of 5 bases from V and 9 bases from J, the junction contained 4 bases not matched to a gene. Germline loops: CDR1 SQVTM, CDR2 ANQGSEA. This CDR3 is CSVSTSGFEQFF. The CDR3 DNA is TGCAGCGTTTCGACTAGCGGGTTTGAGCAGTTCTTC.

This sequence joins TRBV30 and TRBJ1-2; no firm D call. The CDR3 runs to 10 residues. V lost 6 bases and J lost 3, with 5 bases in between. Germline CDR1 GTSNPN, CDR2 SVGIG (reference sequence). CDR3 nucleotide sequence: TGTGCCTGCGGCCACTATGGCTACACCTTC. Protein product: CACGHYGYTF.

CDR3 region: CASSVGGTDTQYF. The CDR3 DNA follows: TGTGCCAGCAGTGTTGGGGGCACAGATACGCAGTATTTT. This chain uses TRBV6-1 with TRBJ2-3; unclear D gene. CDR3 length: 13 amino acids. The ends were cut back, 4 bases at V and 1 base at J, with 6 bases in the middle. Looked up from germline, CDR1 is MNHNS and CDR2 is SASEGT.

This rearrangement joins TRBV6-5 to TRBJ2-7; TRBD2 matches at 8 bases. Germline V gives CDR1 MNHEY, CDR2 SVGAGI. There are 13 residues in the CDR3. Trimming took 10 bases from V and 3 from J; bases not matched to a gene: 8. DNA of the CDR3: TGTGCCACCCAAGCGGGAGACGACTACGAGCAGTACTTC. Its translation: CATQAGDDYEQYF.

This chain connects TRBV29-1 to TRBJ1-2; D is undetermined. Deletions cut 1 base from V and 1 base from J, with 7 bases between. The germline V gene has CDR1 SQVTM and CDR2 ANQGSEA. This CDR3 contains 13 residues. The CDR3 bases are TGCAGCGTTGAAGGCGGCAGTAACTATGGCTACACCTTC. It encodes CSVEGGSNYGYTF.

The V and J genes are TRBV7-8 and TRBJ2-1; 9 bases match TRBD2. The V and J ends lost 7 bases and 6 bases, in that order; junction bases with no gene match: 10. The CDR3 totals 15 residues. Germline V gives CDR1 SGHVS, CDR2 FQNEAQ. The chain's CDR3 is CASTPGSGSPNEQFF. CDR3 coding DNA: TGTGCCAGCACCCCGGGTAGCGGGAGCCCCAATGAGCAGTTCTTC.

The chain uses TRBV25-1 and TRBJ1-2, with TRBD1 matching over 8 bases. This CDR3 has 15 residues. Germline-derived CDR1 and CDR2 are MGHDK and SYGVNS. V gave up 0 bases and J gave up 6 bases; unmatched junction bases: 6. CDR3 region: CASSEYGRGRDGYTF. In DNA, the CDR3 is TGTGCCAGCAGTGAATATGGCAGGGGGCGCGATGGCTACACCTTC.

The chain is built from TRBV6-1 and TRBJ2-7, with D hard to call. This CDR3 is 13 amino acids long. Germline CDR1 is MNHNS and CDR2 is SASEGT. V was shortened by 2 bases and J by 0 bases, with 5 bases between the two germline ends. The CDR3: CASSEHLSYEQYF. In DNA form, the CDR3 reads TGTGCCAGCAGTGAACACCTCTCCTACGAGCAGTACTTC.

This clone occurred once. The CDR3: CASSRRTGYEQYF. The CDR3 region has the DNA TGTGCCAGCAGCCGTCGGACAGGCTACGAGCAGTACTTC. V is TRBV14 and J is TRBJ2-7; TRBD1 matches at 7 bases. The CDR3 loop spans 13 amino acids. Trimming cost V 4 bases and J 3 bases; bases outside gene matches: 3. The germline CDR1 and CDR2 sequences are SGHDN and FVKESK.

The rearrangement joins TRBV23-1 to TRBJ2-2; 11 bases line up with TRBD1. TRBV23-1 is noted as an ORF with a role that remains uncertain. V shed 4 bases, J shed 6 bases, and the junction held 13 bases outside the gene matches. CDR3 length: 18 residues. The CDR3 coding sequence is TGCGCCAGCAGTCCGTGCCGGGGCGGACAGGGGGCCTCCGGGGAGCTGTTTTTT. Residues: CASSPCRGGQGASGELFF.

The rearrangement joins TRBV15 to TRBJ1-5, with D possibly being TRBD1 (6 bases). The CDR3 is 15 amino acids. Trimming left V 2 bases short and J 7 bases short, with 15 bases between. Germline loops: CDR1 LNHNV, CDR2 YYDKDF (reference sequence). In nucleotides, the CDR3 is TGTGCCACCAGCAGAAAACAGGGAAGTAACCAGCCCCAGCATTTT. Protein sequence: CATSRKQGSNQPQHF.

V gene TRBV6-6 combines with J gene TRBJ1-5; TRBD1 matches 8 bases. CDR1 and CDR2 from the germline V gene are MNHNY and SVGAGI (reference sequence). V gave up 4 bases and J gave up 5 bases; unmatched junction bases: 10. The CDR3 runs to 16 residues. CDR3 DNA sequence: TGTGCCAGCAGTTTGGCGGCGACAGGGGTTTATCAGCCCCAGCATTTT. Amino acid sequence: CASSLAATGVYQPQHF.

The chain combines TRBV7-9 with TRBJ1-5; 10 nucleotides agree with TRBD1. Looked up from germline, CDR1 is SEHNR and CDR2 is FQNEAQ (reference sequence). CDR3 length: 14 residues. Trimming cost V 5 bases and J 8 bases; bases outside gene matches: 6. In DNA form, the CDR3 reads TGTGCCAGCAGCCGTCCCGGGACAGGGGAGCCCCAGCATTTT. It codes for CASSRPGTGEPQHF.

The CDR3 coding sequence is TGTGCCTGGAGTCGGACCCCCCTGGTGCACGAGCAGTACTTC. This translates into CAWSRTPLVHEQYF. The V call is TRBV30, the J call TRBJ2-7; D remains unclear. The CDR3 consists of 14 residues. The V end was cut by 2 bases, the J end by 5 bases, with 16 bases between. Per germline, CDR1 GTSNPN and CDR2 SVGIG (reference sequence).

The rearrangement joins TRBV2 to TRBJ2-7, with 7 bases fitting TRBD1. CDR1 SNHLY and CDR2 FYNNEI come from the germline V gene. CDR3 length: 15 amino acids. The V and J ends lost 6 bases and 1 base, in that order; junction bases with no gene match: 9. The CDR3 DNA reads TGTGCCAGCAGGAGGGGACAGCCACCTTCCTACGAGCAGTACTTC. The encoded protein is CASRRGQPPSYEQYF.

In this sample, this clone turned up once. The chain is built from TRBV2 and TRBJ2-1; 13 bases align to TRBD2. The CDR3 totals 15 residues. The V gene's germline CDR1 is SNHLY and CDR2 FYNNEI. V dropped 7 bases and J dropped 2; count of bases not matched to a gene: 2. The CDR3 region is CASNGLAGAYNEQFF. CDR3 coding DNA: TGTGCCAGCAACGGACTAGCGGGAGCCTACAATGAGCAGTTCTTC.

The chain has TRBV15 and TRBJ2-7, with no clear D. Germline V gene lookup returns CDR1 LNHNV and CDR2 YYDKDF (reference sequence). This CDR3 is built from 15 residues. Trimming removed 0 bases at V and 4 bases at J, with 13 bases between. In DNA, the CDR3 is TGTGCCACCAGCAGAGATCCGGTAGAAGGATACGAGCAGTACTTC. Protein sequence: CATSRDPVEGYEQYF.

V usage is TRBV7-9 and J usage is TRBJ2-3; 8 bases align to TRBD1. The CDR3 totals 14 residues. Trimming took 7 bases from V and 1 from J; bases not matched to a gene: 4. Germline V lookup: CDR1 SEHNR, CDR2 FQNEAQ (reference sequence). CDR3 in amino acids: CASKTGARTDTQYF. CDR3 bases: TGTGCCAGCAAGACAGGGGCCCGCACAGATACGCAGTATTTT.